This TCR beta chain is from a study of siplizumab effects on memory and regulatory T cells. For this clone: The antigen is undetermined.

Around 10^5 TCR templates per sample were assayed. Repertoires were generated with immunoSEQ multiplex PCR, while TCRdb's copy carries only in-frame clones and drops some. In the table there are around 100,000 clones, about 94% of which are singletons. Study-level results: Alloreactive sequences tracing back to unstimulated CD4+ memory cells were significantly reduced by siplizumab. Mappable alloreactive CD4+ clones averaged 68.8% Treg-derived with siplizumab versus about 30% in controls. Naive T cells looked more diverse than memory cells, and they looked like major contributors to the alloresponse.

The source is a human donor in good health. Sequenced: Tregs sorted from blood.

The CDR3 nucleotides are TGTGCCAGCAGTCCAGCGGGCGTATCCTACGAGCAGTACTTC. Protein product: CASSPAGVSYEQYF. The chain recombines TRBV27 with TRBJ2-7, with D perhaps matching TRBD2 (6 bases). Germline V gene data show CDR1 as MNHEY and CDR2 as SMNVEV (reference sequence). V shed 5 bases and J shed 1 base, with 12 bases lying between them. CDR3 length: 14 residues.